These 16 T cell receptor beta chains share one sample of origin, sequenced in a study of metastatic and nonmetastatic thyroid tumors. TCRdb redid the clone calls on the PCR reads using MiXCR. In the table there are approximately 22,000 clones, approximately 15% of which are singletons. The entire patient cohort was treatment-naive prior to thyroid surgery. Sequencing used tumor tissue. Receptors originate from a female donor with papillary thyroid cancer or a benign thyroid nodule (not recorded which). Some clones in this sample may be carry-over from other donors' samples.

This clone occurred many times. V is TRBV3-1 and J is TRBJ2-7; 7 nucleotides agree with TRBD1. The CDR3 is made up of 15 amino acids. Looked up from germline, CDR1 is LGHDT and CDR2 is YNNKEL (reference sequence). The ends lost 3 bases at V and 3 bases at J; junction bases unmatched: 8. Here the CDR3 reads CASSHSDRANYEQYF. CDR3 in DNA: TGTGCCAGCAGCCATTCAGACAGGGCCAACTACGAGCAGTACTTC.

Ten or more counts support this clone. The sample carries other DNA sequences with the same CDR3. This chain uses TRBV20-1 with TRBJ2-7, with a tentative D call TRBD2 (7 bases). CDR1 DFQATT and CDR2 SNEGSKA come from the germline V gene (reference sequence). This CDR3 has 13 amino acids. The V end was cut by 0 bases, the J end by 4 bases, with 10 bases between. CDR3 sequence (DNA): TGCAGTGCTAGAGACGGGGGGCGATACGAGCAGTACTTC. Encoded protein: CSARDGGRYEQYF.

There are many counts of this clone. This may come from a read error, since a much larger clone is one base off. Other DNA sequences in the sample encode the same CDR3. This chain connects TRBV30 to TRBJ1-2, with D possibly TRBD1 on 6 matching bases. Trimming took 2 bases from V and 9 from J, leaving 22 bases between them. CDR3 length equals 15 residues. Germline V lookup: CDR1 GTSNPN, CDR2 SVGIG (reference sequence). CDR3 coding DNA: TGTGCCTGGAGTAAAAGACGGGACACAGGGCTACGCTACACCTTC. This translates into CAWSKRRDTGLRYTF.

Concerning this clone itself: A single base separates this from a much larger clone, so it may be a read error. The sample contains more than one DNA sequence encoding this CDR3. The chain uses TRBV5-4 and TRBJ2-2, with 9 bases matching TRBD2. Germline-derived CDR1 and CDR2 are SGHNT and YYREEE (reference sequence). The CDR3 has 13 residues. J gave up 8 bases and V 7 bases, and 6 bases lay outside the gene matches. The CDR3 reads CASLSGRTGELFF. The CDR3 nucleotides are TGTGCCAGCCTTAGCGGGAGAACTGGGGAGCTGTTTTTT.

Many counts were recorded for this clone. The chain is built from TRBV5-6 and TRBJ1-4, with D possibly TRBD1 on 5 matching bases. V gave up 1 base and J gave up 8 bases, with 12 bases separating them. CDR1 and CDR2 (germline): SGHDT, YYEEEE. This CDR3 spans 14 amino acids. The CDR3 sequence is CASSLRGQGEKLFF. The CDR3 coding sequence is TGTGCCAGCAGCTTGAGGGGCCAAGGGGAAAAACTGTTTTTT.

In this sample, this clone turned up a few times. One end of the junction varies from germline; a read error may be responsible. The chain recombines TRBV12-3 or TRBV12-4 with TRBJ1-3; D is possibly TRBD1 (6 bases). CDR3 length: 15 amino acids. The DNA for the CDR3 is TGTGCCATCAGTCCTATACAGGGATCTGGAAACACCATATATTTT. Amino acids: CAISPIQGSGNTIYF.

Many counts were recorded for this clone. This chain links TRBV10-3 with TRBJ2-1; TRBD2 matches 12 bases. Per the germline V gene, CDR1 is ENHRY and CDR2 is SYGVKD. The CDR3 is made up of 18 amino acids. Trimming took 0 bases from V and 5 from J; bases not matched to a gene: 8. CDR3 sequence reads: CAISESGVGLAGNNEQFF. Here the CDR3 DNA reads TGTGCCATCAGTGAGTCTGGCGTCGGACTAGCGGGGAACAATGAGCAGTTCTTC.

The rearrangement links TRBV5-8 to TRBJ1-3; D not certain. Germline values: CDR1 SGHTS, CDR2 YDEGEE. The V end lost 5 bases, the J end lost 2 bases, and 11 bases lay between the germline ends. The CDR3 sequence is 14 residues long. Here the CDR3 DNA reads TGTGCCAGCAGTCCCCACATACCTGGAAACACCATATATTTT. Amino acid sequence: CASSPHIPGNTIYF.

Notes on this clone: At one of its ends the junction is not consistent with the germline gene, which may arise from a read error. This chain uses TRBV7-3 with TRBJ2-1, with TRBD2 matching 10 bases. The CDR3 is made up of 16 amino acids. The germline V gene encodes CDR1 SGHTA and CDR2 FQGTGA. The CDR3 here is CASSLTSTSGCNEHFF. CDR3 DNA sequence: TGTGCCAGCAGCTTAACGTCGACTAGCGGGTGCAATGAGCATTTCTTC.

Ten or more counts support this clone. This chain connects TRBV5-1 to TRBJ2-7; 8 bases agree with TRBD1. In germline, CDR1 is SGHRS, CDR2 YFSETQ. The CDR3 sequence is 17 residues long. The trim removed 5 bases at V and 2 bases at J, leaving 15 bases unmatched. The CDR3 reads CASSLTRTGCSAYEQYF. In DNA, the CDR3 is TGCGCCAGCAGTCTAACACGGACAGGGTGCAGCGCCTACGAGCAGTACTTC. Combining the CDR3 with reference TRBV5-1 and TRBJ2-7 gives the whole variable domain KAGVTQTPRYLIKTRGQQVTLSCSPISGHRSVSWYQQTPGQGLQFLFEYFSETQRNKGNFPGRFSGRQFSNSRSEMNVSTLELGDSALYLCASSLTRTGCSAYEQYFGPGTRLTVT.

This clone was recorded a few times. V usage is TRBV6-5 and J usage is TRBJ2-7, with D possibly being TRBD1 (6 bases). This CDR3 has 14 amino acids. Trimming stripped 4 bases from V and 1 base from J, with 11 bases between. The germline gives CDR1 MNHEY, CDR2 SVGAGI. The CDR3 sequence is CASSWGQVSYEQYF. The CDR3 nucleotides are TGTGCCAGCAGTTGGGGGCAGGTGTCCTACGAGCAGTACTTC.

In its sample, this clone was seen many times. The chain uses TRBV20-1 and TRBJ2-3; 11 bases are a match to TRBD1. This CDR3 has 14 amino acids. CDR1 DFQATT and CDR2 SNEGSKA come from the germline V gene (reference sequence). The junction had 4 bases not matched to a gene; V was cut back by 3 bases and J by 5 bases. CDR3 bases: TGCAGTGCTAGTTGGGACAGGGGGGAAGATACGCAGTATTTT. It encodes CSASWDRGEDTQYF.

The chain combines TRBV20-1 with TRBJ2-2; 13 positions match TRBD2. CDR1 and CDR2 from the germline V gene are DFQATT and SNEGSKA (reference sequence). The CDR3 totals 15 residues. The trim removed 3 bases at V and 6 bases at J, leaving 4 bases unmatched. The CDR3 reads CSASRTSGRAGELFF. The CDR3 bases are TGCAGTGCTAGTAGGACTAGCGGGAGAGCCGGGGAGCTGTTTTTT.

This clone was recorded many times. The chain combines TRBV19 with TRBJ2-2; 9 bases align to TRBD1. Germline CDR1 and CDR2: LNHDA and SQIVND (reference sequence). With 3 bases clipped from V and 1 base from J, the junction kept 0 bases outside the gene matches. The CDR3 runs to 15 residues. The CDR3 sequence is CASSMGQGNTGELFF. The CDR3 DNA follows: TGTGCCAGTAGTATGGGACAGGGGAACACCGGGGAGCTGTTTTTT.

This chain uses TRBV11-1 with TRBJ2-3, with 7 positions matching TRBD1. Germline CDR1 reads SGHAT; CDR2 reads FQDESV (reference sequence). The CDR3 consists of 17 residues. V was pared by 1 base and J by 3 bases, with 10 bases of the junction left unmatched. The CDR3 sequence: CASSLGGSWTGTDTQYF. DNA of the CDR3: TGTGCCAGCAGCTTAGGGGGGAGTTGGACAGGTACAGATACGCAGTATTTT.

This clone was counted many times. The CDR3 spells CASSLRAGGTLRNQPQHF. As DNA, the CDR3 is TGTGCCAGCAGCTTGCGGGCAGGGGGCACTTTGCGCAATCAGCCCCAGCATTTT. The chain carries TRBV5-4 and TRBJ1-5; 8 bases match TRBD1. The trim removed 1 base at V and 2 bases at J, leaving 11 bases unmatched. Germline V gene lookup returns CDR1 SGHNT and CDR2 YYREEE (reference sequence). This CDR3 spans 18 amino acids.